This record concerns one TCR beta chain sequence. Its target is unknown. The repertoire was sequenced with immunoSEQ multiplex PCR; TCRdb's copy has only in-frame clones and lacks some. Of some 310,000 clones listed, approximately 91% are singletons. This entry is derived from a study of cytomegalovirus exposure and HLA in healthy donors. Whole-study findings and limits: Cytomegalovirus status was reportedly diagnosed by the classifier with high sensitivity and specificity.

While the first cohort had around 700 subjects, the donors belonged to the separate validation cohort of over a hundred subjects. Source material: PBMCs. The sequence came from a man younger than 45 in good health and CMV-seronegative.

The CDR3 bases are TGTGCCAGCGTCACTCAGGGTTCGCCGTTCGAGCAGTACTTC. Translated: CASVTQGSPFEQYF. V usage is TRBV6-6 and J usage is TRBJ2-7, with D possibly being TRBD1 (5 bases). The CDR3 is 14 residues long. CDR1 and CDR2 from the germline V gene are MNHNY and SVGAGI (reference sequence). Between the trimmed V and J ends, which lost 8 bases and 6 bases, there was a span of 20 bases.